These 11 T cell receptor beta chains were sequenced from one sample in a study of cytomegalovirus exposure and HLA in healthy donors. 13 Jbeta primers and 60 Vbeta primers were used for the PCR. Measured with immunoSEQ multiplex PCR; TCRdb has only the in-frame clones, and not every one. Of around 180,000 clones listed, nearly 80% are singletons. Material for sequencing was PBMCs. All receptors come from a woman younger than 45 in good health and CMV-seropositive.

V is TRBV5-1 and J is TRBJ1-2; D remains ambiguous. Looked up from germline, CDR1 is SGHRS and CDR2 is YFSETQ. Trimming pared 2 bases from V and 8 bases from J, leaving 16 bases between. The length of the CDR3 is 14 residues. CDR3 bases: TGCGCCAGCAGCTTCGAGGGTGCGTATAGAGGCTACACCTTC. This encodes CASSFEGAYRGYTF.

The chain has TRBV19 and TRBJ1-3, with TRBD1 as a possible D gene (5 bases). The germline V gene encodes CDR1 LNHDA and CDR2 SQIVND (reference sequence). CDR3 length: 16 residues. V lost 3 bases and J lost 0, with 12 bases in between. The CDR3 coding sequence is TGTGCCAGTAGTATCGGGGGACTTTACTCTGGAAACACCATATATTTT. Its protein product is CASSIGGLYSGNTIYF.

This clone was recorded a few times. The chain links TRBV5-6 to TRBJ1-6; possibly TRBD1 for D (6 bases). Deletions cut 4 bases from V and 8 bases from J, with 28 bases between. There are 19 residues in the CDR3. CDR1 is SGHDT and CDR2 is YYEEEE in the germline V gene. In DNA form, the CDR3 reads TGTGCCAGCAGCCCCCCTCAAGTGGGGGCTTGGAAGGTGGATTCACCCCTCCACTTT. Its translation is CASSPPQVGAWKVDSPLHF.

The V gene is TRBV7-2, the J gene TRBJ2-7, with TRBD2 matching over 9 bases. Germline values: CDR1 SGHTA, CDR2 FQGNSA. This CDR3 spans 14 amino acids. Germline trimming cut 5 bases from V and 4 bases from J; bases unmatched to any gene: 6. CDR3 sequence (DNA): TGTGCCAGCAGCCCGCGGGGGGGAATGTACGAGCAGTACTTC. Translation gives CASSPRGGMYEQYF. The whole variable domain, remainder taken from reference TRBV7-2 and TRBJ2-7, is GAGVSQSPSNKVTEKGKDVELRCDPISGHTALYWYRQSLGQGLEFLIYFQGNSAPDKSGLPSDRFSAERTGGSVSTLTIQRTQQEDSAVYLCASSPRGGMYEQYFGPGTRLTVT.

CDR3 in amino acids: CSVGLAGGSYEQYF. CDR3 coding DNA: TGCAGCGTTGGACTAGCGGGGGGGAGCTACGAGCAGTACTTC. This chain links TRBV29-1 with TRBJ2-7, with TRBD2 matching over 14 bases. Trimming took 4 bases from V and 3 from J; bases not matched to a gene: 2. Germline assignment: CDR1 SQVTM and CDR2 ANQGSEA. The CDR3 runs to 14 residues.

The V and J genes are TRBV25-1 and TRBJ2-1; D perhaps matches TRBD1 (6 bases). The CDR3 totals 15 residues. V was pared by 7 bases and J by 5 bases, with 18 bases between. Germline lookup yields CDR1 MGHDK and CDR2 SYGVNS. The CDR3 sequence: CASKETGIRDNEQFF. The CDR3 coding sequence is TGTGCCAGCAAAGAAACAGGGATTAGGGACAATGAGCAGTTCTTC. Combining the CDR3 with reference TRBV25-1 and TRBJ2-1 gives the whole variable domain EADIYQTPRYLVIGTGKKITLECSQTMGHDKMYWYQQDPGMELHLIHYSYGVNSTEKGDLSSESTVSRIRTEHFPLTLESARPSHTSQYLCASKETGIRDNEQFFGPGTRLTVL.

This clone appeared a few times. The chain carries TRBV7-2 and TRBJ2-7; possibly TRBD1 for D (6 bases). The V end was cut by 5 bases, the J end by 3 bases, with 20 bases between. In germline, CDR1 is SGHTA, CDR2 FQGNSA. This CDR3 region has 16 residues. CDR3 coding DNA: TGTGCCAGCAGCGCCGAAGACAGGTCTTGGAACTACGAGCAGTACTTC. Protein: CASSAEDRSWNYEQYF.

The gene calls are TRBV10-3 and TRBJ2-3, with TRBD2 matching 7 bases. Looked up from germline, CDR1 is ENHRY and CDR2 is SYGVKD. Losses at the gene ends were 0 bases for V and 6 bases for J; bases not matched to a gene: 3. This CDR3 is 14 amino acids long. This CDR3 reads CAISESGGRDTQYF. CDR3 DNA sequence: TGTGCCATCAGTGAGTCGGGGGGGAGGGATACGCAGTATTTT.

This sequence joins TRBV10-3 and TRBJ1-2, with D uncertain. The ends were cut back, 4 bases at V and 1 base at J, with 13 bases in the middle. Germline CDR1 is ENHRY and CDR2 is SYGVKD. The CDR3 is 15 residues long. The CDR3: CAISGQNIFNYGYTF. CDR3 coding DNA: TGTGCCATCAGTGGTCAAAACATTTTTAACTATGGCTACACCTTC.

This rearrangement joins TRBV29-1 to TRBJ2-1; D gene uncertain. The CDR3 contains 15 residues. Germline V gives CDR1 SQVTM, CDR2 ANQGSEA. The V end was cut by 2 bases, the J end by 8 bases, with 19 bases between. The CDR3 region is CSVEPLSRIYYEQFF. The CDR3 DNA is TGCAGCGTTGAACCCCTGTCTAGAATATATTATGAGCAGTTCTTC.

The genes are TRBV2 and TRBJ1-2; D may be TRBD1 (5 bases). Germline CDR1 is SNHLY and CDR2 is FYNNEI. CDR3 length: 16 amino acids. V was cut by 3 bases and J by 4 bases, with 18 bases left in between. Here the CDR3 DNA reads TGTGCCAGCAGTGATCTGTCCAGGGCCGCTTTCTATGGCTACACCTTC. Translating gives CASSDLSRAAFYGYTF. Filled out from reference TRBV2 and TRBJ1-2, the complete variable domain reads EPEVTQTPSHQVTQMGQEVILRCVPISNHLYFYWYRQILGQKVEFLVSFYNNEISEKSEIFDDQFSVERPDGSNFTLKIRSTKLEDSAMYFCASSDLSRAAFYGYTFGSGTRLTVV.